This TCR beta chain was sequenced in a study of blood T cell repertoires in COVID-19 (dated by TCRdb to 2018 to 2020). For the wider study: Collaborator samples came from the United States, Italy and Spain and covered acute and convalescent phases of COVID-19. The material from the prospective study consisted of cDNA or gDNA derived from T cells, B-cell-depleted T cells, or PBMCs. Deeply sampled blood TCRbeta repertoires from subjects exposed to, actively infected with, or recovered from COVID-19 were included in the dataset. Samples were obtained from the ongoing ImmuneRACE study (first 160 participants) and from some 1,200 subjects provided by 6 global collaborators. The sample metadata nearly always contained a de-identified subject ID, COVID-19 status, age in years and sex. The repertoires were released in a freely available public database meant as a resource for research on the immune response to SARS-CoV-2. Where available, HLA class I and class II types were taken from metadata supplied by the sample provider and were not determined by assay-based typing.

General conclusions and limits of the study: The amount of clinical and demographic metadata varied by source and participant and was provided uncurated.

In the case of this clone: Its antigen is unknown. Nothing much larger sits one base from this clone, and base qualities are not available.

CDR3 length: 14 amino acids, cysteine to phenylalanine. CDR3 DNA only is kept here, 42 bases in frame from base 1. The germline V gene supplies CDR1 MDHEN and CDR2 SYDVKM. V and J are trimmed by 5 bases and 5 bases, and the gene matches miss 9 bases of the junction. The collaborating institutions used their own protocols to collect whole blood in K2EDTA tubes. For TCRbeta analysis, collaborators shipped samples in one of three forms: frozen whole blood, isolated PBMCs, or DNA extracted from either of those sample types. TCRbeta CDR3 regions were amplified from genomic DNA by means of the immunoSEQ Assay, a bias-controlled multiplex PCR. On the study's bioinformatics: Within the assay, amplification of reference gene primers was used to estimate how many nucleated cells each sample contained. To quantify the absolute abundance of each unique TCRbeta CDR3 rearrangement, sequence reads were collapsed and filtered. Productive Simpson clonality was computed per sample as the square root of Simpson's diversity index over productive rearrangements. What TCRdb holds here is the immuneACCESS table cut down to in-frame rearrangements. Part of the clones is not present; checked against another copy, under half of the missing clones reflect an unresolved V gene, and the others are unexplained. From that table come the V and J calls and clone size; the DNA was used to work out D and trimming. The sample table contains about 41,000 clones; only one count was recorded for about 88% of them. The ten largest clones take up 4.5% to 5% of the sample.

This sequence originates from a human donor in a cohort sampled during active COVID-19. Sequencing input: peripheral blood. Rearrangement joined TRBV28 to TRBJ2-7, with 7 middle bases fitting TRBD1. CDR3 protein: CASSPSTGWHEQYF. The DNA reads TGTGCCAGCAGTCCGTCGACAGGGTGGCACGAGCAGTACTTC.